A selection of T cell receptor beta chains follows, all from one sample in a study of blood T cell repertoires in COVID-19. Some clones are missing from TCRdb's copy, which holds only in-frame ones; the method was immunoSEQ multiplex PCR. The profile shows roughly 190,000 clones, 89% of them singletons. The sample comprised PBMCs or T cells enriched from blood (not recorded which). The receptors derive from a woman aged 18-29 years who had recovered from COVID-19. The CDR3 runs from the conserved cysteine through the conserved F or W. D genes are given only for firm matches. Some rows mark clone size as missing; the rest say once, few, many or name a class of expanded clone.

j_gene | abundance | d_gene | v_gene | CDR3nt | CDR3aa
TRBJ2-3 | - | TRBD1 | TRBV4-1 | TGCGCCAGCAGCCCGACAGGGAGTGAAGATACGCAGTATTTT | CASSPTGSEDTQYF
TRBJ2-7 | once | - | TRBV5-1 | TGCGCCAGCAGCGCGGGACCCGAGCGGGAGCAGTACTTC | CASSAGPEREQYF
TRBJ1-2 | - | - | TRBV27 | TGTGCCAGCAGTTTCGGGACGGGAGCATATGGCTACACCTTC | CASSFGTGAYGYTF
TRBJ2-1 | - | - | TRBV14 | TGTGCCAGCAGACAACTAGGGGACAATGAGCAGTTCTTC | CASRQLGDNEQFF
TRBJ1-5 | - | - | TRBV5-4 | TGTGCCAGCAGCTTACAGGGAGGCAATCAGCCCCAGCATTTT | CASSLQGGNQPQHF
TRBJ2-6 | - | - | TRBV2 | TGTGCCAGCAGTCTGGGGGCAGGTGAAGTCTCTGGGGCCAACGTCCTGACTTTC | CASSLGAGEVSGANVLTF
TRBJ1-1 | - | TRBD1 | TRBV7-9 | TGTGCCAGCAGGCAAGGGGACAGTGAAGCTTTCTTT | CASRQGDSEAFF
TRBJ2-5 | - | TRBD2 | TRBV10-2 | TGCGCCAGCTTTGGGTCAGGGACTAGCGCCCAAGAGACCCAGTACTTC | CASFGSGTSAQETQYF
TRBJ1-3 | few | - | TRBV7-2 | TGTGCCAGCAGCTTAGTGCGGGGAAACACCATATATTTT | CASSLVRGNTIYF
TRBJ1-6 | once | - | TRBV30 | TGTGCCTGGAGCGCCGGGACATCCTCAGCAGGGTCACCCCTCCACTTT | CAWSAGTSSAGSPLHF
TRBJ2-1 | - | - | TRBV7-8 | TGTGCCAGCAGCCCCAAGCGGATGAGCTCCTACAATGAGCAGTTCTTC | CASSPKRMSSYNEQFF
TRBJ2-7 | - | - | TRBV30 | TGTGCCTGGGGCAAGGGGCTGTACGAGCAGTACTTC | CAWGKGLYEQYF
TRBJ1-4 | - | TRBD1 | TRBV28 | TGTGCCAGCAGGACTACAGGGGGAGAAAAACTGTTTTTT | CASRTTGGEKLFF